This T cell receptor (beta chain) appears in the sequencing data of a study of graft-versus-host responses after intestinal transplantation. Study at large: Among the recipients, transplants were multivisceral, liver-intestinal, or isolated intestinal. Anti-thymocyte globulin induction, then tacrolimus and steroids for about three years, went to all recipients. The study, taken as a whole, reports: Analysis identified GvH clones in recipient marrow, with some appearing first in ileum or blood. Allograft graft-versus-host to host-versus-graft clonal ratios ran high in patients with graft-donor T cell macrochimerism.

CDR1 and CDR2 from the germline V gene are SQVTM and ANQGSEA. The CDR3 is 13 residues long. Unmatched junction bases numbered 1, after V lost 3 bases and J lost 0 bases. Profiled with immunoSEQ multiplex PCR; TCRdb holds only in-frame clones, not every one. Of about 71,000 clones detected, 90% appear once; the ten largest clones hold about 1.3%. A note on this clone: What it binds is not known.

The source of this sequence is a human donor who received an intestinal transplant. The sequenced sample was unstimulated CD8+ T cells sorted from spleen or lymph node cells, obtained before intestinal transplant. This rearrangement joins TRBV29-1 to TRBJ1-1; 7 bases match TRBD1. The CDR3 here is CSVEQGVNTEAFF. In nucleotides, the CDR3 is TGCAGCGTTGAGCAGGGGGTGAACACTGAAGCTTTCTTT. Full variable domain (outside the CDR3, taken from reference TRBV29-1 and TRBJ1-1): SAVISQKPSRDICQRGTSLTIQCQVDSQVTMMFWYRQQPGQSLTLIATANQGSEATYESGFVIDKFPISRPNLTFSTLTVSNMSPEDSSIYLCSVEQGVNTEAFFGQGTRLTVV.